The next 29 T cell receptor beta chains were all read from a single sample in a study of control samples from healthy donors and cancer patients. Generated by immunoSEQ multiplex PCR, the TCRdb table keeps only in-frame clones and is missing some. The sample lists around 130,000 clones, 88% seen once, with about 3.2% in the top ten. The sample consisted of blood. The receptors shown here come from a man over 45 in good health.

The rearrangement joins TRBV10-2 to TRBJ1-2; the D gene is possibly TRBD1 (5 bases). Germline CDR1 and CDR2: WSHSY and SAAADI. The ends were cut back, 5 bases at V and 6 bases at J, with 10 bases in the middle. The CDR3 consists of 12 residues. CDR3: CASSTPGDGYTF. The CDR3 coding sequence is TGCGCCAGCAGTACACCGGGGGATGGCTACACCTTC.

This rearrangement joins TRBV24-1 to TRBJ2-5; TRBD1 matches 7 bases. Germline V gene lookup returns CDR1 KGHDR and CDR2 SFDVKD. Losses at the gene ends were 0 bases for V and 5 bases for J; bases not matched to a gene: 5. This CDR3 is built from 15 residues. CDR3: CATSDLARGWETQYF. The CDR3 coding sequence is TGTGCCACCAGTGATTTGGCCAGGGGGTGGGAGACCCAGTACTTC.

The chain employs TRBV7-9 and TRBJ1-1; 7 positions agree with TRBD1. The V segment lost 5 bases and the J segment 6 bases; nucleotides outside the gene matches: 18. The V gene's germline CDR1 is SEHNR and CDR2 FQNEAQ (reference sequence). The length of the CDR3 is 17 residues. In nucleotides, the CDR3 is TGTGCCAGCAGCCCAAGGGAGGGGGCGGCGGTGTATGCTGAAGCTTTCTTT. Translation gives CASSPREGAAVYAEAFF.

The gene calls are TRBV27 and TRBJ1-1; no reliable D call. This CDR3 comprises 16 residues. Germline loops: CDR1 MNHEY, CDR2 SMNVEV (reference sequence). V was pared by 6 bases and J by 2 bases, with 19 bases between. The CDR3 nucleotides read TGTGCCAGCAGCCACGAACGACTGGACCGAAACACTGAAGCTTTCTTT. This translates into CASSHERLDRNTEAFF.

The chain links TRBV2 to TRBJ1-2; the D gene is possibly TRBD1 (5 bases). The V gene's germline CDR1 is SNHLY and CDR2 FYNNEI. V lost 8 bases to trimming and J lost 5 bases, with 9 bases between them. This CDR3 has 11 amino acids. As DNA, the CDR3 is TGTGCCAGCTCAGGGCGGTATGGCTACACCTTC. This sequence encodes CASSGRYGYTF.

The chain uses TRBV7-2 and TRBJ1-4, with no clear D. Trimming removed 5 bases at V and 4 bases at J, with 17 bases between. CDR3 length: 16 residues. The germline V gene has CDR1 SGHTA and CDR2 FQGNSA. The CDR3 bases are TGTGCCAGCAGCGATATACATGGCAGAAGTAATGAAAAACTGTTTTTT. Translated: CASSDIHGRSNEKLFF.

This chain joins TRBV28 and TRBJ2-2; D is uncertain. Germline V CDR1 and CDR2: MDHEN, SYDVKM. V lost 11 bases, J lost 0 bases, and 13 bases lay in between. This CDR3 is built from 14 residues. The CDR3 DNA reads as TGTGCCCACACGGTCAGCACGAACACCGGGGAGCTGTTTTTT. Residues: CAHTVSTNTGELFF.

The V and J genes are TRBV18 and TRBJ1-1; 7 bases line up with TRBD1. The length of the CDR3 is 16 residues. J lost 0 bases, V lost 3 bases, and 7 bases had no gene match. CDR1 and CDR2 from the germline V gene are KGHSH and LQKENI. CDR3 DNA: TGTGCCAGCTCACCCCCCGGGACAGATTTGAACACTGAAGCTTTCTTT. Its protein is CASSPPGTDLNTEAFF.

This chain uses TRBV18 with TRBJ1-2, with a possible D match to TRBD1 (5 bases). The ends were cut back, 3 bases at V and 3 bases at J, with 8 bases in the middle. CDR1 is KGHSH, CDR2 LQKENI, per germline. The CDR3 runs 13 residues. The CDR3 loop is CASSPGPDYGYTF. In nucleotides, the CDR3 is TGTGCCAGCTCACCGGGACCGGACTATGGCTACACCTTC.

V is TRBV9 and J is TRBJ1-1; tentative D call: TRBD1 (5 bases). The CDR3 totals 11 residues. V was cut by 7 bases and J by 1 base, with 5 bases left in between. The germline V gene has CDR1 SGDLS and CDR2 YYNGEE. CDR3 amino acids: CASGGNTEAFF. For the CDR3, the DNA is TGTGCCAGCGGGGGGAACACTGAAGCTTTCTTT.

The V gene is TRBV9, the J gene TRBJ1-1, with D unresolved. This CDR3 comprises 14 residues. Germline CDR1 and CDR2: SGDLS and YYNGEE. Trimming left V 1 base short and J 3 bases short, with 10 bases between. As DNA, the CDR3 is TGTGCCAGCAGCGTAACCGGGAGGGACACTGAAGCTTTCTTT. Amino acids: CASSVTGRDTEAFF. Full variable domain (missing parts from reference TRBV9 and TRBJ1-1): DSGVTQTPKHLITATGQRVTLRCSPRSGDLSVYWYQQSLDQGLQFLIQYYNGEERAKGNILERFSAQQFPDLHSELNLSSLELGDSALYFCASSVTGRDTEAFFGQGTRLTVV.

This chain joins TRBV11-2 and TRBJ2-7; 7 nucleotides match TRBD1. The germline gives CDR1 SGHAT, CDR2 FQNNGV. Trimming at V came to 3 bases and at J to 5 bases, leaving 4 bases not matched to a gene. The CDR3 extends over 13 amino acids. The CDR3 DNA is TGTGCCAGCAGCTTGACAGGGTTCCACGAGCAGTACTTC. As protein: CASSLTGFHEQYF.

A single count supports this clone. The V gene is TRBV19, the J gene TRBJ1-6; 7 bases are shared with TRBD1. V was pared by 5 bases and J by 7 bases, with 5 bases of the junction left unmatched. The CDR3 runs to 14 residues. Per the germline V gene, CDR1 is LNHDA and CDR2 is SQIVND (reference sequence). The CDR3: CASSPGQKNSPLHF. CDR3 coding DNA: TGTGCCAGTAGTCCGGGACAGAAAAATTCACCCCTCCACTTT.

The chain recombines TRBV11-2 with TRBJ2-1; D possibly corresponds to TRBD1 (5 bases). The CDR3 has 13 residues. CDR1 and CDR2 (germline): SGHAT, FQNNGV. V dropped 6 bases and J dropped 3 bases, with 9 bases sitting between them. In DNA, the CDR3 is TGTGCCAGCAGTCGAAGGGGCTACAATGAGCAGTTCTTC. This translates into CASSRRGYNEQFF.

This chain connects TRBV28 to TRBJ2-7; no reliable D call. This CDR3 region has 13 residues. In germline, CDR1 is MDHEN, CDR2 SYDVKM. V was clipped by 5 bases and J by 7 bases, with 15 bases between them. The CDR3 coding sequence is TGTGCCAGCAGTCTCCCGGGCCTTTGGGAGCAGTACTTC. Its translation is CASSLPGLWEQYF. The entire variable domain, with the rest obtained from reference TRBV28 and TRBJ2-7, is as follows: DVKVTQSSRYLVKRTGEKVFLECVQDMDHENMFWYRQDPGLGLRLIYFSYDVKMKEKGDIPEGYSVSREKKERFSLILESASTNQTSMYLCASSLPGLWEQYFGPGTRLTVT.

This clone was detected only a few times. This chain links TRBV7-9 with TRBJ2-2; 9 nucleotides match TRBD1. Trimming cost V 6 bases and J 1 base; bases outside gene matches: 3. CDR3 length: 15 residues. Per the germline V gene, CDR1 is SEHNR and CDR2 is FQNEAQ (reference sequence). The CDR3 region is CASSTGQGNTGELFF. The CDR3, as DNA: TGTGCCAGCAGTACGGGACAGGGGAACACCGGGGAGCTGTTTTTT.

The genes are TRBV27 and TRBJ2-1; D is uncertain. The V and J ends lost 2 bases and 4 bases respectively, with 9 bases between them. This CDR3 has 14 amino acids. Germline lookup yields CDR1 MNHEY and CDR2 SMNVEV (reference sequence). CDR3 sequence: CASSLNSQYNEQFF. For the CDR3, the DNA is TGTGCCAGCAGTTTAAACAGCCAGTACAATGAGCAGTTCTTC.

V is TRBV28 and J is TRBJ2-3; 9 bases align to TRBD1. CDR1 is MDHEN and CDR2 is SYDVKM in the germline V gene. CDR3 length: 14 residues. J gave up 4 bases and V 4 bases, and 3 bases lay outside the gene matches. The CDR3 sequence: CASSWGQGPDTQYF. CDR3 nucleotides: TGTGCCAGCAGTTGGGGACAGGGCCCAGATACGCAGTATTTT.

Written as DNA, the CDR3 is TGTGCCAGCAGCGTAGACAGGTTGGCGGGGAATGAGCAGTTCTTC. Protein product: CASSVDRLAGNEQFF. The V and J genes are TRBV9 and TRBJ2-1; D may be TRBD2 (6 bases). Trimming took 0 bases from V and 7 from J, leaving 14 bases between them. The CDR3 covers 15 residues. Germline V gene sequence: CDR1 SGDLS, CDR2 YYNGEE.

The chain couples TRBV3-1 (or the pseudogene TRBV3-2) to TRBJ1-2, with D tentatively TRBD1 (6 bases). The CDR3 extends over 15 amino acids. The V end lost 1 base, the J end lost 2 bases, and 11 bases lay between the germline ends. Germline CDR1 and CDR2: LGHDT and YNNKEL (reference sequence). The CDR3 reads CASSQVLRGNYGYTF. The CDR3 bases are TGTGCCAGCAGCCAAGTCCTCAGGGGCAACTATGGCTACACCTTC.

The rearrangement links TRBV6-7 to TRBJ2-7; 8 bases line up with TRBD1. TRBV6-7 is an ORF for which the function is uncertain. CDR3 length: 16 residues. V lost 2 bases, J lost 5 bases, and 11 bases stayed unmatched. CDR3 sequence reads: CASSYSAGQGIHEQYF. Written as DNA, the CDR3 is TGTGCCAGCAGTTACAGCGCTGGACAGGGAATCCACGAGCAGTACTTC.

V is TRBV7-6 and J is TRBJ2-1, with 11 bases lining up with TRBD1. CDR1 SGHVS and CDR2 FNYEAQ come from the germline V gene. V dropped 0 bases and J dropped 7; count of bases not matched to a gene: 5. This CDR3 has 16 amino acids. The CDR3: CASSLAGQGVSNEQFF. The CDR3 DNA reads as TGTGCCAGCAGCTTAGCGGGACAGGGGGTGTCTAATGAGCAGTTCTTC.

This clone was seen a few times. The chain couples TRBV24-1 to TRBJ2-3; D is ambiguous. The CDR3 covers 12 residues. Germline assignment: CDR1 KGHDR and CDR2 SFDVKD. V gave up 10 bases and J gave up 1 base, with 8 bases separating them. CDR3 DNA sequence: TGTGCCACTCCCTCCTGCACAGATACGCAGTATTTT. Amino acids: CATPSCTDTQYF.

The sample holds one count of this clone. This chain links TRBV7-3 with TRBJ2-1; no firm D call. Germline lookup yields CDR1 SGHTA and CDR2 FQGTGA. V lost 0 bases and J lost 5, with 5 bases in between. The CDR3 length is 13 residues. The CDR3, as DNA: TGTGCCAGCAGCTTAACAGACAACAATGAGCAGTTCTTC. Its protein product is CASSLTDNNEQFF. Full variable domain (missing parts from reference TRBV7-3 and TRBJ2-1): GAGVSQTPSNKVTEKGKYVELRCDPISGHTALYWYRQSLGQGPEFLIYFQGTGAADDSGLPNDRFFAVRPEGSVSTLKIQRTERGDSAVYLCASSLTDNNEQFFGPGTRLTVL.

V usage is TRBV5-1 and J usage is TRBJ2-5; tentatively, D is TRBD1 (6 bases). CDR3 length equals 15 residues. Germline lookup yields CDR1 SGHRS and CDR2 YFSETQ. Between the trimmed V and J ends, which lost 0 bases and 5 bases, there was a span of 14 bases. CDR3 sequence reads: CASSLGAQGLETQYF. CDR3 coding DNA: TGCGCCAGCAGCTTGGGTGCTCAGGGGTTGGAGACCCAGTACTTC.

The V call is TRBV27, the J call TRBJ2-1; D not certain. The germline V gene has CDR1 MNHEY and CDR2 SMNVEV (reference sequence). V lost 4 bases and J lost 7, with 17 bases in between. This CDR3 is 15 amino acids long. In nucleotides, the CDR3 is TGTGCCAGCAGTTCCCCCGGTGGGCTGGGTAATGAGCAGTTCTTC. Translating gives CASSSPGGLGNEQFF.

CDR3 DNA sequence: TGTGCCACCAGTGACCGACAGGGAAGCGACGAGCAGTACTTC. Its translation: CATSDRQGSDEQYF. The chain links TRBV24-1 to TRBJ2-7, with 7 bases fitting TRBD1. The CDR3 is 14 residues long. Trimming cost V 4 bases and J 5 bases; bases outside gene matches: 7. Germline CDR1 is KGHDR and CDR2 is SFDVKD.

The chain joins TRBV19 to TRBJ1-5; no clear D gene. The ends were cut back, 3 bases at V and 3 bases at J, with 9 bases in the middle. The V gene's germline CDR1 is LNHDA and CDR2 SQIVND (reference sequence). This CDR3 region has 14 residues. In nucleotides, the CDR3 is TGTGCCAGTAGTATTGGACTGGACAATCAGCCCCAGCATTTT. It is translated as CASSIGLDNQPQHF.

This chain uses TRBV30 with TRBJ1-2; TRBD1 agrees at 8 bases. Germline V gene sequence: CDR1 GTSNPN, CDR2 SVGIG (reference sequence). Germline trimming cut 5 bases from V and 7 bases from J; bases unmatched to any gene: 12. The length of the CDR3 is 14 residues. CDR3 residues: CAWAFRTGTFGYTF. Written as DNA, the CDR3 is TGTGCCTGGGCGTTCAGGACAGGGACGTTTGGCTACACCTTC.